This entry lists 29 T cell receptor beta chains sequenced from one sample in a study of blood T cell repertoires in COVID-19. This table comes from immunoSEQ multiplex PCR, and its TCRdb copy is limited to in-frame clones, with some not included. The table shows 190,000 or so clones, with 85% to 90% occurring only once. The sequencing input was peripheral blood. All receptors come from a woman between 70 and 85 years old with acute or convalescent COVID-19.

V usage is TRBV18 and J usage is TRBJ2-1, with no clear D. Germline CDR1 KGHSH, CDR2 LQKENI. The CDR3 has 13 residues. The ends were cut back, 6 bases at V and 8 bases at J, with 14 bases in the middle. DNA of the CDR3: TGTGCCAGCTCGCCATTGCGTGCTGATGAGCAGTTCTTC. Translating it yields CASSPLRADEQFF.

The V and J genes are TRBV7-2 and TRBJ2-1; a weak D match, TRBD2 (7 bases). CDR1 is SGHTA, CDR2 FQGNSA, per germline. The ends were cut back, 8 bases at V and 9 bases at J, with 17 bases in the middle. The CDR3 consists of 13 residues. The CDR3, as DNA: TGTGCCAGCCGAAGGGGGGGGGTTGGTGAGCAGTTCTTC. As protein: CASRRGGVGEQFF.

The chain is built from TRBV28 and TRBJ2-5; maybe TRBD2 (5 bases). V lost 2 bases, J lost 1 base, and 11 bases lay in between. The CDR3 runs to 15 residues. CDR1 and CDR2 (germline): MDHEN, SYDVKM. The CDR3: CASSLLTGVQETQYF. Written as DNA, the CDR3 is TGTGCCAGCAGTTTACTTACCGGGGTCCAAGAGACCCAGTACTTC.

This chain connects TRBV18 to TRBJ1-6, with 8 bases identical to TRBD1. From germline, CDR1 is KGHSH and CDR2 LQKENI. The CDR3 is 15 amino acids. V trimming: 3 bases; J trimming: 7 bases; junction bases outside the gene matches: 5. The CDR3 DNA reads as TGTGCCAGCTCACCGCTCGACAGGGGCAATTCACCCCTCCACTTT. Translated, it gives CASSPLDRGNSPLHF.

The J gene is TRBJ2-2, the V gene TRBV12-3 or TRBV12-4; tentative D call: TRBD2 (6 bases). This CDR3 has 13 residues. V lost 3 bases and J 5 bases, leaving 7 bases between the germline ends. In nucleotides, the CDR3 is TGTGCCAGCAGTTTTGGGGGGACCGGGGAGCTGTTTTTT. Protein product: CASSFGGTGELFF.

The CDR3 loop reads CASSQDLWGVYF. The CDR3 DNA reads TGTGCCAGCAGTCAGGACCTCTGGGGGGTATATTTT. V is TRBV12-3 or TRBV12-4 and J is TRBJ1-3; D may be TRBD1 (5 bases). The CDR3 length is 12 residues. The V end lost 5 bases, the J end lost 14 bases, and 16 bases lay between the germline ends.

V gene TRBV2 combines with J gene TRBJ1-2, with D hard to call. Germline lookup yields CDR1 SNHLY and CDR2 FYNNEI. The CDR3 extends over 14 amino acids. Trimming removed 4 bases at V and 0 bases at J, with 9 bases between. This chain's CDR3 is CASSAAGTNYGYTF. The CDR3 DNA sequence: TGTGCCAGCAGTGCGGCGGGAACTAACTATGGCTACACCTTC.

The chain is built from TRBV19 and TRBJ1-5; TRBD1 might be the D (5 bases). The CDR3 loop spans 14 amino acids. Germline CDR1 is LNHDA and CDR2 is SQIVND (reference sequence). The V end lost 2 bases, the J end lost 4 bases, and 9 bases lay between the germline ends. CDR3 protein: CASSIKAGNQPQHF. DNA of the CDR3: TGTGCCAGTAGTATAAAGGCAGGGAATCAGCCCCAGCATTTT.

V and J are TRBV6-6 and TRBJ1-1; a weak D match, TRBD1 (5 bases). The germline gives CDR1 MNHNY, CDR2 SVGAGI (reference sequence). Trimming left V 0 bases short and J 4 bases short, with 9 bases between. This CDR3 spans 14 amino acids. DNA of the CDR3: TGTGCCAGCAGTTACTCGGGGGGGTTCACTGAAGCTTTCTTT. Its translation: CASSYSGGFTEAFF.

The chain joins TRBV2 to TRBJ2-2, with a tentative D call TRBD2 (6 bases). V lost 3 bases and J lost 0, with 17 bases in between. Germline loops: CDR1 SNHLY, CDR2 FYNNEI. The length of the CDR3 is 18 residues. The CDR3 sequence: CASSDGSGVLANTGELFF. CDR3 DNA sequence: TGTGCCAGCAGTGATGGTAGCGGCGTCCTTGCGAACACCGGGGAGCTGTTTTTT.

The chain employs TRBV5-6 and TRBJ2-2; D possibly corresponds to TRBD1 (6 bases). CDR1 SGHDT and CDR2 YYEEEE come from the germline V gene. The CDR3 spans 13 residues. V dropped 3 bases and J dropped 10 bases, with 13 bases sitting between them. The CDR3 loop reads CASSSQGLEELFF. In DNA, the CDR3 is TGTGCCAGCAGCTCCCAGGGGTTAGAGGAGCTGTTTTTT.

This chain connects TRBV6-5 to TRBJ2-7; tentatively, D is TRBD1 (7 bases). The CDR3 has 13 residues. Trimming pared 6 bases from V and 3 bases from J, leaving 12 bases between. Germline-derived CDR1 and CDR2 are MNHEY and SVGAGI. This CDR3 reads CASRRDSNYEQYF. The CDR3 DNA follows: TGTGCCAGCAGGCGGGACAGCAACTACGAGCAGTACTTC.

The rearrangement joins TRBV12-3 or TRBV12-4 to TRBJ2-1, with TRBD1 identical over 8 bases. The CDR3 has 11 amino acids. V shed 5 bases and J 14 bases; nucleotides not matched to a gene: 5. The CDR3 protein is CASSLRGPEFF. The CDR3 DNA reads TGTGCCAGCAGTCTCAGGGGGCCAGAGTTCTTC.

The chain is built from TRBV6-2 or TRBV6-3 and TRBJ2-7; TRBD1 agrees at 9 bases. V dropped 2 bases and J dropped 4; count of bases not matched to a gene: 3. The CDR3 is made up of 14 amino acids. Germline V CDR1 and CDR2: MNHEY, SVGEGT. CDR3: CASSYRTGAYEQYF. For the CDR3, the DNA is TGTGCCAGCAGTTACCGGACAGGGGCTTACGAGCAGTACTTC.

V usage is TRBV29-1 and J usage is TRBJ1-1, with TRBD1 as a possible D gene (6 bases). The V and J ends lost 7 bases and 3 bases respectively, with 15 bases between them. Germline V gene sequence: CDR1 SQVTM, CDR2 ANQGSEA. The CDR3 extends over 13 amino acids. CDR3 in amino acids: CSARGGGHTEAFF. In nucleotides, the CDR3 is TGCAGCGCAAGGGGGGGTGGGCACACTGAAGCTTTCTTT.

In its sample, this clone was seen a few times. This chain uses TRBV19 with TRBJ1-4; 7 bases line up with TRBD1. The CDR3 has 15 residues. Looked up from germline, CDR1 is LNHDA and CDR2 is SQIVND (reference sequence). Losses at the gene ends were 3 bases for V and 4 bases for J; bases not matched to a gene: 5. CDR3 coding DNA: TGTGCCAGTAGTATTAGGGGGCAGGGTAATGAAAAACTGTTTTTT. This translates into CASSIRGQGNEKLFF. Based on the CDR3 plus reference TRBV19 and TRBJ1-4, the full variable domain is DGGITQSPKYLFRKEGQNVTLSCEQNLNHDAMYWYRQDPGQGLRLIYYSQIVNDFQKGDIAEGYSVSREKKESFPLTVTSAQKNPTAFYLCASSIRGQGNEKLFFGSGTQLSVL.

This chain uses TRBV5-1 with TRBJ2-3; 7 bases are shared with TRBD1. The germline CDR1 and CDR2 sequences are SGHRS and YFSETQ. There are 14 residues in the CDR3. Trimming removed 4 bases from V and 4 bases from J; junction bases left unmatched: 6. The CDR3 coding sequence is TGCGCCAGCAGCCTAGACAGGGCCCCAGATACGCAGTATTTT. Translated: CASSLDRAPDTQYF. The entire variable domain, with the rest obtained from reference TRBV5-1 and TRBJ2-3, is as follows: KAGVTQTPRYLIKTRGQQVTLSCSPISGHRSVSWYQQTPGQGLQFLFEYFSETQRNKGNFPGRFSGRQFSNSRSEMNVSTLELGDSALYLCASSLDRAPDTQYFGPGTRLTVL.

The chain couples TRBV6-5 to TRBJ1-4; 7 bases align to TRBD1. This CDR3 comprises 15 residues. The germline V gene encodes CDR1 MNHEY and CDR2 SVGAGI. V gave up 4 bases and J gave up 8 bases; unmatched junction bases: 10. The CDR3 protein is CASSSYRGGKEKLFF. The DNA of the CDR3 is TGTGCCAGCAGTTCCTACAGGGGCGGAAAGGAAAAACTGTTTTTT.

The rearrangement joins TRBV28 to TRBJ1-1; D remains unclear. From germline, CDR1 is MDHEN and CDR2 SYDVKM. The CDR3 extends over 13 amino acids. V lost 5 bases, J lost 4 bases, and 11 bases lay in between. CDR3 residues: CASSRLDGTEAFF. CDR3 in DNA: TGTGCCAGCAGTAGACTAGACGGCACTGAAGCTTTCTTT.

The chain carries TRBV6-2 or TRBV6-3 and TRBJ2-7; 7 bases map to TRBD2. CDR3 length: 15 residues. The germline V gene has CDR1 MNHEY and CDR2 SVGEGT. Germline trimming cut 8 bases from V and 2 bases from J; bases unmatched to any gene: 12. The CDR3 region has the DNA TGTGCCAGCCGTTCGGGGGGAGGCCGAGCCTACGAGCAGTACTTC. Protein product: CASRSGGGRAYEQYF.

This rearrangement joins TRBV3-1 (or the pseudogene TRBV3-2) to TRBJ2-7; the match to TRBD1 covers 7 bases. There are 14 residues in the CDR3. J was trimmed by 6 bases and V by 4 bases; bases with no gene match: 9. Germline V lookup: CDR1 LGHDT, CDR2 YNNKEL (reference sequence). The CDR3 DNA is TGTGCCAGCAGCCTTCGACCCGACAGGGCCGAGCAGTACTTC. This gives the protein CASSLRPDRAEQYF.

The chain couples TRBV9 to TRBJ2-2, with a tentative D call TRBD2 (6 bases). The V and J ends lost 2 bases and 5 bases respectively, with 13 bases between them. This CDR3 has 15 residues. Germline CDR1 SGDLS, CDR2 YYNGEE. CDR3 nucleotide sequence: TGTGCCAGCAGCGTTTTACTAGCCAGTACCGGGGAGCTGTTTTTT. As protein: CASSVLLASTGELFF. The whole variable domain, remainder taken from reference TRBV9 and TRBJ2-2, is DSGVTQTPKHLITATGQRVTLRCSPRSGDLSVYWYQQSLDQGLQFLIQYYNGEERAKGNILERFSAQQFPDLHSELNLSSLELGDSALYFCASSVLLASTGELFFGEGSRLTVL.

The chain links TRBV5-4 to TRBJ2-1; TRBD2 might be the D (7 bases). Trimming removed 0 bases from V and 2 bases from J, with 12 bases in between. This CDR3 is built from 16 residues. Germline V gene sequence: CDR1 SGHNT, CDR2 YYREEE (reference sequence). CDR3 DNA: TGTGCCAGCAGCTTGGCCGGGGGGCAAACCTACAATGAGCAGTTCTTC. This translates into CASSLAGGQTYNEQFF.

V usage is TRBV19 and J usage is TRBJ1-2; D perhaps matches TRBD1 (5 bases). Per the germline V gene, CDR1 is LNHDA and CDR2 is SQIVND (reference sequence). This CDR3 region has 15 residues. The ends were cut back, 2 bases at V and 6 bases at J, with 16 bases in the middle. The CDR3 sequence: CASSIIVGTGDGYTF. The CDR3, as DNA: TGTGCCAGTAGTATAATCGTCGGAACGGGGGATGGCTACACCTTC. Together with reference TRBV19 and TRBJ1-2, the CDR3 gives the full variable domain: DGGITQSPKYLFRKEGQNVTLSCEQNLNHDAMYWYRQDPGQGLRLIYYSQIVNDFQKGDIAEGYSVSREKKESFPLTVTSAQKNPTAFYLCASSIIVGTGDGYTFGSGTRLTVV.

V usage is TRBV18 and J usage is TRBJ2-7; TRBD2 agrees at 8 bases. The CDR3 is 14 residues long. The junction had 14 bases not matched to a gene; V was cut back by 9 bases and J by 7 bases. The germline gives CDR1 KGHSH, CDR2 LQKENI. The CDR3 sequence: CASTEAYGRDEQYF. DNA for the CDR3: TGTGCCAGTACCGAAGCCTACGGGAGGGATGAGCAGTACTTC.

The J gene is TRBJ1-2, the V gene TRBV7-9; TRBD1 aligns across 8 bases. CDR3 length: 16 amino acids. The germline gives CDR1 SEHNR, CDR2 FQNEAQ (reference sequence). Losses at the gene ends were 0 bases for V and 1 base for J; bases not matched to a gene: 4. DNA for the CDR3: TGTGCCAGCAGCTTAGCCCTCGGACAGGGTAACTATGGCTACACCTTC. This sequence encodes CASSLALGQGNYGYTF.

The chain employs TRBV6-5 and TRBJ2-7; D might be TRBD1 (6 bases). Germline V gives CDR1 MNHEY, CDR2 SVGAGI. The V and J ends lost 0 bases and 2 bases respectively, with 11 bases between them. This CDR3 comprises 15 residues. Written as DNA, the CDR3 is TGTGCCAGCAGTTACTCGAACGACAGGCCCTACGAGCAGTACTTC. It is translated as CASSYSNDRPYEQYF.

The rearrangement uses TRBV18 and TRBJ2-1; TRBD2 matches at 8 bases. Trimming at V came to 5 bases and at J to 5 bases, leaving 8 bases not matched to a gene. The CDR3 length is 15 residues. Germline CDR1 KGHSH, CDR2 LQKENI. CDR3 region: CASSSTSGTNNEQFF. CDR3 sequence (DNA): TGTGCCAGCTCATCAACTAGCGGTACTAACAATGAGCAGTTCTTC.

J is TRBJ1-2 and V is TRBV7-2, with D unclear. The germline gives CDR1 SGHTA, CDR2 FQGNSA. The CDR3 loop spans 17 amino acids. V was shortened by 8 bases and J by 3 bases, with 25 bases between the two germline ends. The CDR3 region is CASGLPRRAGNDYGYTF. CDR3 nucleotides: TGTGCCAGCGGACTTCCCCGGCGGGCAGGCAACGACTATGGCTACACCTTC.